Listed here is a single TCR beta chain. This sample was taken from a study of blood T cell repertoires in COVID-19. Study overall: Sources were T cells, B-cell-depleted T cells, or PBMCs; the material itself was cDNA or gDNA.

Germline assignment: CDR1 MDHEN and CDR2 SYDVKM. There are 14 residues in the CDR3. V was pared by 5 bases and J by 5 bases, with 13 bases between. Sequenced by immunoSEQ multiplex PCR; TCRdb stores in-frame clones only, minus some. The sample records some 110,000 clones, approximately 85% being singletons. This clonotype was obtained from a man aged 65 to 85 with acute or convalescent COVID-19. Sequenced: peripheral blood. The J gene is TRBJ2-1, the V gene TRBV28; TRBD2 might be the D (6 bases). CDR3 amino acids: CASSGGKVHNEQFF. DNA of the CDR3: TGTGCCAGCAGTGGGGGGAAAGTTCACAATGAGCAGTTCTTC.